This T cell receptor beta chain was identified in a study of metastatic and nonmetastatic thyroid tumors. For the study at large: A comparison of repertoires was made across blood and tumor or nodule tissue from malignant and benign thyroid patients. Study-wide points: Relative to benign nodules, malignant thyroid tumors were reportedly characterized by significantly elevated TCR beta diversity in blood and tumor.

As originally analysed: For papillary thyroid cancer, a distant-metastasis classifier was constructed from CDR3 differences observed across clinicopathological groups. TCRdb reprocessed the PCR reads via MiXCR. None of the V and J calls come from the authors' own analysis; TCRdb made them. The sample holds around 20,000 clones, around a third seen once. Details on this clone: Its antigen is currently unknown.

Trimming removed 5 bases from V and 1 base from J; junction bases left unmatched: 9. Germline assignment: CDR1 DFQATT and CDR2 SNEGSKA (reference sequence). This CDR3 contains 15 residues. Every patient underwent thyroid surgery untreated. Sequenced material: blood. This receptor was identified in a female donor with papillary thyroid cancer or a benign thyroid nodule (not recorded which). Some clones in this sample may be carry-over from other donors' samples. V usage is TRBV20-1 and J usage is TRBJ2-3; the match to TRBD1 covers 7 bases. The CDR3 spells CSARRWGQRTDTQYF. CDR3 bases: TGCAGTGCTCGAAGGTGGGGACAGCGCACAGATACGCAGTATTTT.